This T cell receptor (beta chain) was documented in a study of T cell changes during pregnancy in multiple sclerosis. V was clipped by 6 bases and J by 1 base, with 19 bases between them. CDR1 MNHEY and CDR2 SMNVEV come from the germline V gene (reference sequence). The CDR3 is made up of 16 amino acids. The protocol was immunoSEQ multiplex PCR, while the TCRdb copy is restricted to in-frame clones and leaves out a portion. This sample has roughly 50,000 clones, with 75% to 90% found just once. This clone occurred once. The genes are TRBV27 and TRBJ2-7; D unclear. The sample here was CD8+ T cells from peripheral blood mononuclear cells, taken in the second trimester of pregnancy. This clonotype was sampled from a female donor with multiple sclerosis, enrolled in a pregnancy study. The CDR3 here is CASSPSAGPSSYEQYF. DNA of the CDR3: TGTGCCAGCAGCCCCTCCGCCGGTCCTTCATCCTACGAGCAGTACTTC.